This passage covers 10 T cell receptor beta chains from one sample sequenced in a study of blood T cell repertoires in COVID-19. The repertoire was sequenced with immunoSEQ multiplex PCR; TCRdb's copy has only in-frame clones and lacks some. This sample has over 200,000 clones, with less than 90% found just once. The sequenced sample consisted of PBMCs or T cells enriched from blood (not recorded which). The receptors shown here come from a woman in her twenties or thirties who had been exposed to COVID-19.

The chain employs TRBV29-1 and TRBJ1-5; the match to TRBD1 covers 9 bases. The V segment lost 6 bases and the J segment 5 bases; nucleotides outside the gene matches: 5. The germline gives CDR1 SQVTM, CDR2 ANQGSEA. The CDR3 loop spans 13 amino acids. CDR3 in DNA: TGCAGCGTCCGACAGGGGGGCGATCAGCCCCAGCATTTT. It codes for CSVRQGGDQPQHF.

Ten or more counts support this clone. This rearrangement joins TRBV5-1 to TRBJ1-6; D remains unclear. The CDR3 runs to 14 residues. The V gene's germline CDR1 is SGHRS and CDR2 YFSETQ. V was cut by 1 base and J by 8 bases, with 10 bases left in between. The CDR3 loop is CASSLILGDSPLHF. CDR3 DNA: TGCGCCAGCAGCTTGATCCTCGGGGATTCACCCCTCCACTTT.

The chain employs TRBV9 and TRBJ1-6; 11 bases agree with TRBD1. This CDR3 spans 16 amino acids. The trim removed 0 bases at V and 8 bases at J, leaving 4 bases unmatched. CDR1 and CDR2 from the germline V gene are SGDLS and YYNGEE. This CDR3 is CASSVARGQGDSPLHF. In DNA, the CDR3 is TGTGCCAGCAGCGTAGCTCGGGGACAGGGGGATTCACCCCTCCACTTT.

The genes are TRBV7-8 and TRBJ2-7, with 7 bases matching TRBD1. The CDR3 consists of 15 residues. The germline gives CDR1 SGHVS, CDR2 FQNEAQ. The V and J ends lost 6 bases and 2 bases, in that order; junction bases with no gene match: 10. The CDR3 bases are TGTGCCAGCAGGAAAACTCCGGGACAGACCTACGAGCAGTACTTC. Residues: CASRKTPGQTYEQYF.

V usage is TRBV2 and J usage is TRBJ1-6; tentatively, D is TRBD1 (5 bases). V gave up 6 bases and J gave up 9 bases, with 15 bases separating them. CDR3 length equals 14 residues. The germline V gene has CDR1 SNHLY and CDR2 FYNNEI. The CDR3 protein is CASSLDKARSPLHF. The CDR3 DNA is TGTGCCAGCAGCTTGGACAAGGCTCGTTCACCCCTCCACTTT.

V usage is TRBV19 and J usage is TRBJ2-1; maybe TRBD1 (6 bases). CDR3 size: 15 residues. Germline CDR1 and CDR2: LNHDA and SQIVND (reference sequence). Trimming pared 3 bases from V and 1 base from J, leaving 10 bases between. CDR3 in amino acids: CASSMQGTSYNEQFF. DNA of the CDR3: TGTGCCAGTAGTATGCAGGGGACGTCCTACAATGAGCAGTTCTTC. The full variable domain, with the rest looked up from reference TRBV19 and TRBJ2-1, is DGGITQSPKYLFRKEGQNVTLSCEQNLNHDAMYWYRQDPGQGLRLIYYSQIVNDFQKGDIAEGYSVSREKKESFPLTVTSAQKNPTAFYLCASSMQGTSYNEQFFGPGTRLTVL.

The chain uses TRBV4-2 and TRBJ1-1; D is unclear. The CDR3 length is 15 residues. CDR1 and CDR2 (germline): LGHNA, YNFKEQ. V was clipped by 1 base and J by 6 bases, with 15 bases between them. This chain's CDR3 is CASSQVGRQLSEAFF. As DNA, the CDR3 is TGTGCCAGCAGCCAAGTTGGCAGGCAGCTTTCTGAAGCTTTCTTT.

This clone has only one observation. This chain uses TRBV25-1 with TRBJ2-2, with unresolved D. Trimming took 4 bases from V and 7 from J, leaving 10 bases between them. The CDR3 sequence is 13 residues long. Per the germline V gene, CDR1 is MGHDK and CDR2 is SYGVNS. CDR3 amino acids: CASSGFSGGELFF. CDR3 DNA sequence: TGTGCCAGCAGTGGATTCAGTGGCGGGGAGCTGTTTTTT.

The chain employs TRBV28 and TRBJ1-5, with 7 nucleotides matching TRBD1. V shed 2 bases, J shed 4 bases, and the junction held 8 bases outside the gene matches. Germline CDR1 MDHEN, CDR2 SYDVKM. The CDR3 has 16 residues. CDR3 sequence reads: CASSLTRTGGNQPQHF. The CDR3 nucleotides are TGTGCCAGCAGTTTAACCCGGACAGGTGGGAATCAGCCCCAGCATTTT.

The chain uses TRBV5-1 and TRBJ2-1; the D gene is possibly TRBD2 (6 bases). Germline V gene data show CDR1 as SGHRS and CDR2 as YFSETQ. CDR3 size: 13 residues. The V end lost 7 bases, the J end lost 2 bases, and 10 bases lay between the germline ends. The CDR3 DNA sequence: TGCGCCAGCGACGGGGGAACCTACAATGAGCAGTTCTTC. Its protein is CASDGGTYNEQFF.